This TCR beta chain was captured by sequencing in a study of blood T cell repertoires in COVID-19. Study-wide context: Sources were T cells, B-cell-depleted T cells, or PBMCs; the material itself was cDNA or gDNA.

Methods used by the authors: Estimation of nucleated cell counts was performed using reference gene primer amplification. The assay was immunoSEQ multiplex PCR, and TCRdb's table has in-frame clones only and misses some. V and J calls plus clone size are reproduced from that table; the DNA served to infer D and trimming. Of 400,000 to 450,000 clones in the sample, 89% were seen once. This clone was seen only once. Germline loops: CDR1 MDHEN, CDR2 SYDVKM. With 6 bases removed from V and 7 bases from J, the gap between germline ends came to 10 bases. This CDR3 is 12 amino acids long. V and J are TRBV28 and TRBJ1-5, with TRBD1 as a possible D gene (6 bases). The TCR originated in a woman in her 40s with COVID-19, enrolled during active disease. The sequencing sample was made of peripheral blood. The CDR3 DNA sequence: TGTGCCAGCAGCCCCGACAGGCAGCCCCAGCATTTT. Translating gives CASSPDRQPQHF.